The T cell receptor beta chain described here comes from a study of T cells in Graves' hyperthyroidism and ophthalmopathy. Exclusions: uncontrolled infection, other autoimmune disease, pregnancy, lactation. Amplified regions were TCR beta CDR3 sequences from RNA transcripts. HTBI primers were used for first-round RT-PCR of the TCR CDR3. TCRdb processed the multiplex PCR reads anew with MiXCR; each CDR3 protein has one entry. The table includes roughly 700,000 distinct CDR3 sequences, roughly 17% detected once. Specimen: blood. The TCR originated in a man aged 45-65 years with Graves' hyperthyroidism.

The CDR3 DNA is TGTGCCACCAGTGATTACGGGAGGGGTACAGATACGCAGTATTTT. Its protein is CATSDYGRGTDTQYF. The chain employs TRBV24-1 and TRBJ2-3; 8 nucleotides line up with TRBD2. The CDR3 spans 15 residues. Germline V gives CDR1 KGHDR, CDR2 SFDVKD. After removal of 2 bases from V and 3 bases from J, the junction contained 3 bases not matched to a gene.